The rows below give T cell receptor beta chains drawn from one sample of a study of blood T cell repertoires in COVID-19. Measured with immunoSEQ multiplex PCR; TCRdb has only the in-frame clones, and not every one. The sample holds about 190,000 clones; under 80% are singletons and the top ten take around 12%. The sample taken for sequencing was peripheral blood. Receptors were obtained from a woman between 45 and 60 years old with acute or convalescent COVID-19. Both conserved end residues are part of each CDR3. A D gene is named only where the DNA matches it firmly. Only part of the rows carry a size: once, few, many, or a class if the clone is expanded.

j_call clone_size v_call d_call cdr3_aa cdr3_nt
TRBJ2-2 NA TRBV24-1 TRBD1 CATKGQGATGELFF TGTGCCACCAAGGGGCAGGGGGCAACCGGGGAGCTGTTTTTT
TRBJ2-1 NA TRBV7-2 NA CASSFIGDNEQFF TGTGCCAGCAGCTTTATAGGGGACAATGAGCAGTTCTTC
TRBJ1-2 NA TRBV19 TRBD1 CASSPQGGLPYGYTF TGTGCCAGTAGTCCCCAGGGGGGCCTCCCCTATGGCTACACCTTC
TRBJ1-1 NA TRBV18 TRBD1 CASSPTGTGIRNTEAFF TGTGCCAGCTCACCCACCGGGACAGGAATTCGAAACACTGAAGCTTTCTTT
TRBJ2-1 NA TRBV9 NA CASSVAEYNEQFF TGTGCCAGCAGCGTAGCAGAATACAATGAGCAGTTCTTC
TRBJ2-1 NA TRBV12-3/TRBV12-4 NA CATVIGSVEQFF TGTGCCACCGTGATTGGGAGCGTTGAGCAGTTCTTC
TRBJ1-1 NA TRBV5-6 TRBD1 CASSFDRGQVNTEAFF TGTGCCAGCAGCTTCGACAGGGGGCAGGTGAACACTGAAGCTTTCTTT
TRBJ2-7 NA TRBV7-2 TRBD1 CASSLDRGRSGHEQYF TGTGCCAGCAGCTTGGACAGGGGGCGCTCTGGCCACGAGCAGTACTTC
TRBJ1-2 NA TRBV25-1 TRBD1 CASSTQGNYGYTF TGTGCCAGCAGTACACAGGGGAACTATGGCTACACCTTC
TRBJ2-3 NA TRBV18 TRBD2 CASSPPAGGDTQYF TGTGCCAGCTCACCACCTGCGGGGGGGGATACGCAGTATTTT
TRBJ1-5 NA TRBV7-2 TRBD1 CASSADRNQPQHF TGTGCCAGCAGCGCGGACAGGAATCAGCCCCAGCATTTT
TRBJ2-3 few TRBV25-1 NA CASREGSLNTQYF TGTGCCAGCAGGGAGGGAAGTCTGAATACGCAGTATTTT
TRBJ2-5 NA TRBV28 TRBD1 CASSIHRGRGLRHETQYF TGTGCCAGCAGTATACACAGGGGGCGCGGGCTCCGACACGAGACCCAGTACTTC
TRBJ2-1 NA TRBV9 NA CASSVSSSPPGEQFF TGTGCCAGCAGCGTATCCTCATCTCCTCCCGGTGAGCAGTTCTTC
TRBJ1-1 NA TRBV18 TRBD1 CASSLNRGQSNTEAFF TGTGCCAGCTCACTTAACAGGGGGCAATCGAACACTGAAGCTTTCTTT
TRBJ2-7 few TRBV6-5 NA CASKGRASYEQYF TGTGCCAGCAAGGGCAGGGCTTCCTACGAGCAGTACTTC